This note documents a single T cell receptor (beta chain) sequence. The source of the sample is a study of PD-L1 blockade in urothelial cancer. Enrolled patients showed locally advanced or metastatic urothelial carcinoma. TCRdb keeps only in-frame clones here, not all; method: immunoSEQ multiplex PCR. Here the sample spans 58,000 or so clones, roughly 84% being singletons. CDR1 and CDR2 (germline): SGDLS, YYNGEE. The CDR3 is 16 residues long. V was shortened by 3 bases and J by 4 bases, with 17 bases between the two germline ends. Sequenced material: PBMCs, taken around atezolizumab (anti-PD-L1) treatment. This sequence joins TRBV9 and TRBJ2-1, with D perhaps TRBD2 (6 bases). This TCR was sampled from a man between 50 and 59 years old with urothelial cancer. As DNA, the CDR3 is TGTGCCAGCAGCGCCTTGGGGGACTCACCTTACAATGAGCAGTTCTTC. Translation gives CASSALGDSPYNEQFF.